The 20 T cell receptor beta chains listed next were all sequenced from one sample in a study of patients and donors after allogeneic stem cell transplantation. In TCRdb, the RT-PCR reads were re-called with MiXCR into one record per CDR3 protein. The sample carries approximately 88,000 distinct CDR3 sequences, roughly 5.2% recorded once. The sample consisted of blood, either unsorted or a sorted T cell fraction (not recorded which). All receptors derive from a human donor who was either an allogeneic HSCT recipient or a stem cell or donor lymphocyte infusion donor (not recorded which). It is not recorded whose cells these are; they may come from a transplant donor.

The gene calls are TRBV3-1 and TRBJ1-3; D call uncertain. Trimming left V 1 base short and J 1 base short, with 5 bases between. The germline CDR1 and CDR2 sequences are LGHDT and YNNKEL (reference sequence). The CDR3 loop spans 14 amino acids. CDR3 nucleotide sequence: TGTGCCAGCAGCCAAGGGGTTTCTGGAAACACCATATATTTT. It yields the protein CASSQGVSGNTIYF.

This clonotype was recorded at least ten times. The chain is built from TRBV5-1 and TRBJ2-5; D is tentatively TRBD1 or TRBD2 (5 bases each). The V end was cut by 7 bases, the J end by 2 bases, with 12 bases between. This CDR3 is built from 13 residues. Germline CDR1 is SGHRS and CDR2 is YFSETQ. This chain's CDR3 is CASRSGPQETQYF. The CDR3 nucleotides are TGCGCCAGCCGATCGGGACCACAAGAGACCCAGTACTTC.

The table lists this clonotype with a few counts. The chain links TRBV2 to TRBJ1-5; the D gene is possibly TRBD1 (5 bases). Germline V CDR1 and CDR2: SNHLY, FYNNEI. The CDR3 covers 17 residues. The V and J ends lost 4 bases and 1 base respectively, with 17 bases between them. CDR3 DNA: TGTGCCAGCAGTGGAGGACCAGGGCGGGGAAGCAATCAGCCCCAGCATTTT. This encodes CASSGGPGRGSNQPQHF.

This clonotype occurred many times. CDR3 in DNA: TGTGCCAGCAGTTTGGCACAGGAGGAGACCCAGTACTTC. Its protein is CASSLAQEETQYF. This sequence joins TRBV12-3 or TRBV12-4 and TRBJ2-5, with D possibly matching TRBD1 (5 bases). V lost 3 bases to trimming and J lost 5 bases, with 10 bases between them. The CDR3 sequence is 13 residues long.

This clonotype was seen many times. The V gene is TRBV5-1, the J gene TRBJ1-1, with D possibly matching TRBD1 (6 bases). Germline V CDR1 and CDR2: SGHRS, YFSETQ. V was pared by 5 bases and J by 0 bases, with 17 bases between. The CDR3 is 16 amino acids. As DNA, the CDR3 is TGCGCCAGCAGTCCTACCGGGACACAAATGAACACTGAAGCTTTCTTT. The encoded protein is CASSPTGTQMNTEAFF.

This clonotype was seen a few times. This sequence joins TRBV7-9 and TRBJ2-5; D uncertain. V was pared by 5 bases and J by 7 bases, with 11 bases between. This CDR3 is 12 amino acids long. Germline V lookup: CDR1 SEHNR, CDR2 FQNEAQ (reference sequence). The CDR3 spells CASSPEHVTQYF. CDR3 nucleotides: TGTGCCAGCAGCCCCGAACATGTGACCCAGTACTTC.

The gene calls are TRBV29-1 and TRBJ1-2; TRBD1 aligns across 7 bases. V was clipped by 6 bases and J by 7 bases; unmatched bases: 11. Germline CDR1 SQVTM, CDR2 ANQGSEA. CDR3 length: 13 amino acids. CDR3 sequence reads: CSVDITGVGGYTF. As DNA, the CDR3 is TGCAGCGTCGACATTACAGGGGTGGGTGGCTACACCTTC.

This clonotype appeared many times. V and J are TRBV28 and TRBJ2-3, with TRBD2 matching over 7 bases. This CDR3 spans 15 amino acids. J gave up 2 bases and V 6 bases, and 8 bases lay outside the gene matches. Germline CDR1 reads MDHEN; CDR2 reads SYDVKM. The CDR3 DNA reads TGTGCCAGCAGCTATAGCGGGTTTTCCACAGATACGCAGTATTTT. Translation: CASSYSGFSTDTQYF.

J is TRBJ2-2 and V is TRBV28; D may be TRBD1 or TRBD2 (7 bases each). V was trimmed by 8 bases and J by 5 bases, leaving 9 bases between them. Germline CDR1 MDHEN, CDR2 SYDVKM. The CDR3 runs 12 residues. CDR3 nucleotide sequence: TGTGCCAGCCAGGGGGGGACCGGGGAGCTGTTTTTT. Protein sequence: CASQGGTGELFF.

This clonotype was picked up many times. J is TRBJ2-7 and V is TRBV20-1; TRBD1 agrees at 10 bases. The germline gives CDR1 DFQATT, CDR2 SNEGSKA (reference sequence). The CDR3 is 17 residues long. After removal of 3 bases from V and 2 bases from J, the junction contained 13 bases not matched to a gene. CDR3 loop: CSASPIPGTGVPYEQYF. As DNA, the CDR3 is TGCAGTGCTAGCCCTATTCCGGGGACAGGGGTTCCCTACGAGCAGTACTTC.

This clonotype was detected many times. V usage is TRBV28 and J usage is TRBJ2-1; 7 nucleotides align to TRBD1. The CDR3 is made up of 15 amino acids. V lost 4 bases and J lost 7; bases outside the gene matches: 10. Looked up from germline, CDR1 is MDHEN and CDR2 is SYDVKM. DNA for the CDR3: TGTGCCAGCAGTTCCCTAAACAGGGGAGTGAATGAGCAGTTCTTC. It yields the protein CASSSLNRGVNEQFF.

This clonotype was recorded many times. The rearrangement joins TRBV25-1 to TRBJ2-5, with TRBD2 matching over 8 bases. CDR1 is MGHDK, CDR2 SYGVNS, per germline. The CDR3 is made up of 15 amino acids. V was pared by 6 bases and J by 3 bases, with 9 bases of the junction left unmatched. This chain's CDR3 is CASSPFSGVEETQYF. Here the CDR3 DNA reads TGTGCCAGCAGCCCTTTTAGCGGGGTCGAAGAGACCCAGTACTTC. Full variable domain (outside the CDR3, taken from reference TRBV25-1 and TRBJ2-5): EADIYQTPRYLVIGTGKKITLECSQTMGHDKMYWYQQDPGMELHLIHYSYGVNSTEKGDLSSESTVSRIRTEHFPLTLESARPSHTSQYLCASSPFSGVEETQYFGPGTRLLVL.

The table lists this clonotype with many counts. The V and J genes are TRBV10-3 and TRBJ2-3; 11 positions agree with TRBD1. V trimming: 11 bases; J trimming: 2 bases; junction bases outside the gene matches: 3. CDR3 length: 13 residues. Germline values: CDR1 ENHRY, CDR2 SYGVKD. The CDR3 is CAVGQGATDTQYF. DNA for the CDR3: TGTGCCGTAGGACAGGGGGCCACAGATACGCAGTATTTT.

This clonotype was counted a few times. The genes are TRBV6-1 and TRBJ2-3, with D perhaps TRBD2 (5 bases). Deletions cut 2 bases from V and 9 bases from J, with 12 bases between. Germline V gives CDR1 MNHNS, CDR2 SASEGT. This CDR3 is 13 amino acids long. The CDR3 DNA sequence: TGTGCCAGCAGTGAAAACGGGATAGGGACGCAGTATTTT. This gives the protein CASSENGIGTQYF.

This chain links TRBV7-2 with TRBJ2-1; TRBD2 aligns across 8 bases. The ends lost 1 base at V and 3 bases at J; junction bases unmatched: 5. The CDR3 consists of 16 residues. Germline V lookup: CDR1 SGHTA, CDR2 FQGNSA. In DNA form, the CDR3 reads TGTGCCAGCAGCTTAGGGGGTAGCGGGAACTACAATGAGCAGTTCTTC. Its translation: CASSLGGSGNYNEQFF.

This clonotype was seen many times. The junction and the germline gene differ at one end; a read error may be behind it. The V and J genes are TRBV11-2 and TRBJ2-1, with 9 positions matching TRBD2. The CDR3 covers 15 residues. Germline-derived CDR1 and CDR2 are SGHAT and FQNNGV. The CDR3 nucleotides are TGTGCCAGCAGATTAGCGGGAGTCTTTTACAATGAGCAGTTCTTC. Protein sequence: CASRLAGVFYNEQFF. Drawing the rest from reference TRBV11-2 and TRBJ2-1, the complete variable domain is EAGVAQSPRYKIIEKRQSVAFWCNPISGHATLYWYQQILGQGPKLLIQFQNNGVVDDSQLPKDRFSAERLKGVDSTLKIQPAKLEDSAVYLCASRLAGVFYNEQFFGPGTRLTVL.

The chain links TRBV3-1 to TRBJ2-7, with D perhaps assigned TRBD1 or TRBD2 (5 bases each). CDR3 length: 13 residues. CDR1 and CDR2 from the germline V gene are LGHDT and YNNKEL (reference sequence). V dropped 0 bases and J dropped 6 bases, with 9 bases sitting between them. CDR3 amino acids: CASSQESGTEQYF. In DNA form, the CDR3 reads TGTGCCAGCAGCCAAGAATCAGGGACCGAGCAGTACTTC.

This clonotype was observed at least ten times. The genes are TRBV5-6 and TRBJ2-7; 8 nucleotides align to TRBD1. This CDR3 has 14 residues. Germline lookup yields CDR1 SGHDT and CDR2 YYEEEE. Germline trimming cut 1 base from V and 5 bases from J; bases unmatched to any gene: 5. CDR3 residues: CASSLLQGVNEQYF. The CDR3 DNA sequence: TGTGCCAGCAGCTTGCTACAGGGGGTAAACGAGCAGTACTTC.

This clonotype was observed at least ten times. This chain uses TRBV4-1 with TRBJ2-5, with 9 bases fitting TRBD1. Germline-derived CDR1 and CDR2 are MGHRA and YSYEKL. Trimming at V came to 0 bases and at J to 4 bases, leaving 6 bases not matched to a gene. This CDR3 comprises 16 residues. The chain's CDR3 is CASSQEGTGSGETQYF. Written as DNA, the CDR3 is TGCGCCAGCAGCCAAGAAGGGACAGGGTCAGGAGAGACCCAGTACTTC.

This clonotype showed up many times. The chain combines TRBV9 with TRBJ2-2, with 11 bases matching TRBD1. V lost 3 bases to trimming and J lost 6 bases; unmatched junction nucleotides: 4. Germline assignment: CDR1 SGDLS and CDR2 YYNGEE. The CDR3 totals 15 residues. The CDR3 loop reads CASSEDRGRAGELFF. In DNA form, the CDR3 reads TGTGCCAGCAGCGAGGACAGGGGGCGAGCCGGGGAGCTGTTTTTT.